This T cell receptor beta chain was profiled in a study of CD8 T cell repertoires and HIV-1 epitope variants. Germline CDR1 is ENHRY and CDR2 is SYGVKD. The CDR3 totals 14 residues. Trimming shortened V by 11 bases and J by 2 bases, and 15 bases separated the two germline ends. This table comes from immunoSEQ multiplex PCR, and its TCRdb copy is limited to in-frame clones, with some not included. Of about 90,000 clones listed, around 75% are singletons. The rearrangement links TRBV10-3 to TRBJ2-2, with D possibly being TRBD1 (6 bases). The material sequenced was uncultured baseline CD8+ T cells from peripheral blood mononuclear cells (PBMCs). This sequence originates from a male donor with HIV. CDR3 sequence reads: CAAAAGTNTGELFF. The CDR3 DNA reads TGTGCCGCCGCAGCAGGGACAAACACCGGGGAGCTGTTTTTT.